This entry is about one TCR beta chain. What it binds is unknown. Relative to the germline gene, one junction end is altered; a read error may explain this. Some clones are missing from TCRdb's copy, which holds only in-frame ones; the method was immunoSEQ multiplex PCR. The sample carries 95,000 to 150,000 clones, roughly 90% recorded once. The sample belongs to a study of T cell responses to AZD1222 COVID-19 vaccine. Study-wide findings and caveats: Donors were largely white British and mainly female; clonal diversity was possibly underestimated. Of spike-specific TCRs, nearly half reportedly target regions left unmutated in variants. It was only after the peak T cell response that any repertoires were sampled.

Germline V gene lookup returns CDR1 SSHAT and CDR2 FNYEAQ (reference sequence). This CDR3 spans 15 amino acids. The material sequenced was peripheral blood, taken on day 0 of AZD1222 vaccination. The chain couples TRBV7-7 to TRBJ2-1, with TRBD2 matching 7 bases. The clonotype was recovered from an adult in good health. CDR3 in DNA: TGTGCTAGCAGCTTAGCGCTAAGCGGGACTAATGAGCAGTTCTTC. The encoded protein is CASSLALSGTNEQFF.